Listed here are 26 T cell receptor beta chains from one sample, sequenced in a study of CD8+ T cells in alopecia areata (dated by TCRdb to the late 2010s). What the time point label conveys for this sample: less than five weeks on oral tofacitinib. According to the study, the label for this sample's treatment or condition signals: oral pan-JAK inhibitor, 5-10 mg twice daily. Library creation used the immunoSEQ multiplex PCR assay. To provide template for TCR sequencing, every sample had RNA extracted and reverse transcribed into cDNA. TCRdb took this table from immuneACCESS and kept in-frame rearrangements with V and J called. Such tables lack part of the clones; where checked against another copy, unresolved V genes explain under half of the gap, and the rest is unexplained. The sample table contains roughly 190,000 clones; only one count was recorded for 45% to 65% of them. Approximately 3.3% of the sample is held by the ten biggest clonotypes.

Here the sequenced sample was CD4+ T cells sorted from blood, taken at week 4, from a patient treated with tofacitinib. The receptors were gathered from a human donor with alopecia areata.

V usage is TRBV4-1 and J usage is TRBJ2-1; D unclear. The germline V gene has CDR1 MGHRA and CDR2 YSYEKL. The CDR3 loop spans 13 amino acids. V lost 5 bases, J lost 7 bases, and 12 bases lay in between. Here the CDR3 DNA reads TGCGCCAGCAGCAAAAGTGCGGTTAATGAGCAGTTCTTC. Translated: CASSKSAVNEQFF.

The CDR3 nucleotides read TGTGCCAGCAGCCAAGTGTTCGGACAGGGAGGAGGCTACGAGCAGTACTTC. Translated: CASSQVFGQGGGYEQYF. The chain links TRBV4-2 to TRBJ2-7; TRBD1 matches at 8 bases. J gave up 3 bases and V 1 base, and 11 bases lay outside the gene matches. Germline assignment: CDR1 LGHNA and CDR2 YNFKEQ. The CDR3 contains 17 residues.

The rearrangement links TRBV6-6 to TRBJ1-2; 8 bases match TRBD1. Germline CDR1 and CDR2: MNHNY and SVGAGI (reference sequence). The CDR3 runs to 13 residues. V lost 7 bases and J lost 8; bases outside the gene matches: 9. CDR3 region: CASTLDRGGGYTF. The CDR3 DNA reads TGTGCCAGCACCCTAGACAGGGGTGGGGGCTACACCTTC.

The chain is built from TRBV30 and TRBJ1-2, with D possibly TRBD1 on 5 matching bases. This CDR3 has 15 residues. Trimming left V 7 bases short and J 8 bases short, with 26 bases between. From germline, CDR1 is GTSNPN and CDR2 SVGIG (reference sequence). CDR3 in amino acids: CAYFVRGKPYLGYTF. The CDR3 DNA reads as TGTGCCTACTTCGTGAGGGGCAAACCATACTTGGGCTACACCTTC.

The V gene is TRBV30, the J gene TRBJ1-1; no firm D call. This CDR3 has 13 residues. Trimming removed 2 bases at V and 3 bases at J, with 10 bases between. Germline assignment: CDR1 GTSNPN and CDR2 SVGIG (reference sequence). The CDR3 is CAWSPSRDTEAFF. As DNA, the CDR3 is TGTGCCTGGAGTCCCTCACGGGACACTGAAGCTTTCTTT.

The chain combines TRBV29-1 with TRBJ2-2; D uncertain. The CDR3 covers 12 residues. Per the germline V gene, CDR1 is SQVTM and CDR2 is ANQGSEA. Trimming cost V 6 bases and J 5 bases, with 10 bases left between them. For the CDR3, the DNA is TGCAGCGTCATGCCGACAACCGGGGAGCTGTTTTTT. As protein: CSVMPTTGELFF.

In this sample, this clone turned up a few times. This rearrangement joins TRBV7-2 to TRBJ1-2, with D possibly being TRBD1 (6 bases). CDR3 length: 13 residues. V lost 8 bases to trimming and J lost 6 bases, with 16 bases between them. Germline V gene sequence: CDR1 SGHTA, CDR2 FQGNSA. In nucleotides, the CDR3 is TGTGCCAGCCGTCTGGGAACAGGGCATGGCTACACCTTC. Translated: CASRLGTGHGYTF. Variable domain in full (rest from reference TRBV7-2 and TRBJ1-2): GAGVSQSPSNKVTEKGKDVELRCDPISGHTALYWYRQSLGQGLEFLIYFQGNSAPDKSGLPSDRFSAERTGGSVSTLTIQRTQQEDSAVYLCASRLGTGHGYTFGSGTRLTVV.

The chain combines TRBV4-2 with TRBJ2-5, with 8 nucleotides matching TRBD1. The germline V gene encodes CDR1 LGHNA and CDR2 YNFKEQ. Unmatched junction bases numbered 7, after V lost 1 base and J lost 6 bases. The CDR3 has 15 amino acids. The CDR3 reads CASSQGQGDRKTQYF. The CDR3 region has the DNA TGTGCCAGCAGCCAAGGGCAAGGGGACAGGAAGACCCAGTACTTC.

J is TRBJ1-2 and V is TRBV28; D gene ambiguous. Germline CDR1 is MDHEN and CDR2 is SYDVKM. This CDR3 is 10 amino acids long. V lost 8 bases and J lost 7, with 8 bases in between. CDR3 in amino acids: CASEGLGYTF. CDR3 nucleotides: TGTGCCAGCGAAGGCCTTGGCTACACCTTC.

This sequence joins TRBV30 and TRBJ1-1, with D possibly matching TRBD1 (5 bases). V was shortened by 4 bases and J by 6 bases, with 15 bases between the two germline ends. Looked up from germline, CDR1 is GTSNPN and CDR2 is SVGIG (reference sequence). The CDR3 spans 13 residues. CDR3 sequence: CAWTSSGFSEAFF. The CDR3 nucleotides read TGTGCCTGGACAAGCTCAGGGTTCTCTGAAGCTTTCTTT.

CDR3 nucleotides: TGTGCCAGCAGTTACTCGAATCGGGGCCCCTACGAGCAGTACTTC. Its translation: CASSYSNRGPYEQYF. The chain uses TRBV6-5 and TRBJ2-7; D is tentatively TRBD1 or TRBD2 (5 bases each). This CDR3 spans 15 amino acids. Between the trimmed V and J ends, which lost 0 bases and 2 bases, there was a span of 11 bases. In germline, CDR1 is MNHEY, CDR2 SVGAGI.

V and J are TRBV15 and TRBJ2-1; D remains unclear. This CDR3 is built from 13 residues. V lost 5 bases, J lost 5 bases, and 10 bases lay in between. Germline CDR1 reads LNHNV; CDR2 reads YYDKDF (reference sequence). For the CDR3, the DNA is TGTGCCACCAGCCTAGGTTACAACAATGAGCAGTTCTTC. Translated: CATSLGYNNEQFF.

This chain uses TRBV5-5 with TRBJ1-4, with D perhaps matching TRBD1 (5 bases). CDR1 is SGHKS, CDR2 YYEKEE, per germline (reference sequence). The CDR3 has 14 residues. V gave up 9 bases and J gave up 7 bases, with 19 bases separating them. Here the CDR3 reads CATQPFPDSEKLFF. The CDR3 nucleotides read TGTGCCACCCAACCCTTCCCAGACAGTGAAAAACTGTTTTTT.

The chain carries TRBV6-5 and TRBJ2-7; 9 bases agree with TRBD1. V trimming: 5 bases; J trimming: 5 bases; junction bases outside the gene matches: 7. The CDR3 spans 14 residues. The germline gives CDR1 MNHEY, CDR2 SVGAGI. The DNA of the CDR3 is TGTGCCAGCAGTGCCGGGACAGGGCTCGACGAGCAGTACTTC. Protein sequence: CASSAGTGLDEQYF.

The rearrangement links TRBV7-9 to TRBJ1-5; tentatively, D is TRBD1 (6 bases). Germline CDR1 and CDR2: SEHNR and FQNEAQ (reference sequence). The CDR3 sequence is 16 residues long. The V gene lost 1 base and the J gene lost 2 bases, with 12 bases spanning the gap. Here the CDR3 reads CASSLVGSGGNQPQHF. The CDR3 coding sequence is TGTGCCAGCAGCTTAGTGGGTTCAGGGGGCAATCAGCCCCAGCATTTT. The variable domain in full, with the rest retrieved from reference TRBV7-9 and TRBJ1-5, is DTGVSQNPRHKITKRGQNVTFRCDPISEHNRLYWYRQTLGQGPEFLTYFQNEAQLEKSRLLSDRFSAERPKGSFSTLEIQRTEQGDSAMYLCASSLVGSGGNQPQHFGDGTRLSIL.

This chain links TRBV7-9 with TRBJ1-2; D unclear. The germline V gene has CDR1 SEHNR and CDR2 FQNEAQ (reference sequence). CDR3 length: 12 residues. V was cut by 2 bases and J by 8 bases, with 9 bases left in between. The CDR3 loop reads CASSLWEEGYTF. CDR3 nucleotide sequence: TGTGCCAGCAGCTTATGGGAGGAAGGCTACACCTTC.

The chain has TRBV5-4 and TRBJ1-2; maybe TRBD1 (5 bases). Germline CDR1 and CDR2: SGHNT and YYREEE (reference sequence). The CDR3 has 15 residues. Trimming stripped 3 bases from V and 6 bases from J, with 18 bases between. This CDR3 reads CASSSTFGQGDGYTF. The CDR3 region has the DNA TGTGCCAGCAGCTCTACGTTTGGGCAGGGCGATGGCTACACCTTC.

The V and J genes are TRBV7-2 and TRBJ1-2; no clear D gene. This CDR3 spans 14 amino acids. The germline gives CDR1 SGHTA, CDR2 FQGNSA. The ends were cut back, 6 bases at V and 4 bases at J, with 15 bases in the middle. The CDR3: CASSISGITYGYTF. Written as DNA, the CDR3 is TGTGCCAGCAGTATCTCGGGGATCACCTATGGCTACACCTTC.

This chain's CDR3 is CASSFIAAGAYNEQFF. The CDR3 region has the DNA TGTGCCAGCAGTTTCATAGCAGCGGGGGCCTACAATGAGCAGTTCTTC. The rearrangement joins TRBV27 to TRBJ2-1; 8 bases are a match to TRBD2. Germline assignment: CDR1 MNHEY and CDR2 SMNVEV (reference sequence). The CDR3 contains 16 residues. Germline trimming cut 3 bases from V and 2 bases from J; bases unmatched to any gene: 6.

V and J are TRBV2 and TRBJ2-7, with D unresolved. Trimming took off 10 bases at V and 7 bases at J, with 17 bases between the two ends. Germline V CDR1 and CDR2: SNHLY, FYNNEI. This CDR3 spans 12 amino acids. CDR3 in DNA: TGTGCCACCCACGCTGAGGAGAGTGAGCAGTACTTC. Translated, it gives CATHAEESEQYF.

The genes are TRBV29-1 and TRBJ2-7; no definite D call. Trimming cost V 6 bases and J 7 bases, with 22 bases left between them. This CDR3 has 14 residues. The germline V gene has CDR1 SQVTM and CDR2 ANQGSEA. The CDR3 reads CSVRNPRTREEQYF. The CDR3 DNA follows: TGCAGCGTGAGGAACCCCCGCACTCGTGAAGAGCAGTACTTC.

The rearrangement links TRBV30 to TRBJ2-7, with D perhaps matching TRBD1 (6 bases). Germline-derived CDR1 and CDR2 are GTSNPN and SVGIG (reference sequence). V was pared by 4 bases and J by 2 bases, with 9 bases between. There are 12 residues in the CDR3. CDR3 sequence (DNA): TGTGCCTGGACGGACAGCCCCTACGAGCAGTACTTC. It encodes CAWTDSPYEQYF.

The gene calls are TRBV27 and TRBJ2-3; 11 nucleotides agree with TRBD2. The ends lost 3 bases at V and 6 bases at J; junction bases unmatched: 8. Germline V gene sequence: CDR1 MNHEY, CDR2 SMNVEV (reference sequence). The CDR3 sequence is 16 residues long. In DNA, the CDR3 is TGTGCCAGCAGTTTCCCCGCTAGCGGGGGGCGGGATACGCAGTATTTT. Translating it yields CASSFPASGGRDTQYF.

This clone was recorded a few times. The CDR3 nucleotides are TGCAGCGTTCGACAGGGTCACACCGGGGAGCTGTTTTTT. Its translation: CSVRQGHTGELFF. V and J are TRBV29-1 and TRBJ2-2, with 7 bases that match TRBD1. CDR3 length: 13 amino acids. The V and J ends lost 5 bases and 3 bases, in that order; junction bases with no gene match: 3. The germline V gene has CDR1 SQVTM and CDR2 ANQGSEA.

V and J are TRBV28 and TRBJ2-1; possible D gene TRBD2, 5 bases. CDR3 length: 12 residues. Germline V gene lookup returns CDR1 MDHEN and CDR2 SYDVKM. V was clipped by 8 bases and J by 11 bases, with 16 bases between them. The CDR3, as DNA: TGTGCCAGCGGCTTGATTAGAGGGAAGCAGTTCTTC. Its protein is CASGLIRGKQFF.

This clone came up a few times. The chain links TRBV29-1 to TRBJ1-2; a weak D match, TRBD1 (5 bases). V was cut by 5 bases and J by 1 base, with 11 bases left in between. Germline lookup yields CDR1 SQVTM and CDR2 ANQGSEA. The CDR3 is made up of 13 amino acids. The CDR3 bases are TGCAGCGTTCTGGCCGGGGGTAACTATGGCTACACCTTC. It translates to CSVLAGGNYGYTF.